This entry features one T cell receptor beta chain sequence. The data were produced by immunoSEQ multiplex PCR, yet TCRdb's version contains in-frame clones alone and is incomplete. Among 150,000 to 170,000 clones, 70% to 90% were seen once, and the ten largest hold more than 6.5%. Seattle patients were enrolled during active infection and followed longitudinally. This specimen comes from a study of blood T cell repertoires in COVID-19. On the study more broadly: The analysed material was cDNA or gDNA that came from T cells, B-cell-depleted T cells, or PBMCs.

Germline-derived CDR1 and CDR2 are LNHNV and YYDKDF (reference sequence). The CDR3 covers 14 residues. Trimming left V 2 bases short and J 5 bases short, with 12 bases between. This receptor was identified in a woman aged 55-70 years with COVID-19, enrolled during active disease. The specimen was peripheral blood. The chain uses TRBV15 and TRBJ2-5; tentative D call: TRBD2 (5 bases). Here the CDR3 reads CATSRPSSSETQYF. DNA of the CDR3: TGTGCCACCAGCAGACCCTCTAGCAGCGAGACCCAGTACTTC.